This passage covers 20 T cell receptor beta chains from one sample sequenced in a study of CD8+ T cells in alopecia areata. Extracted from the samples, RNA was reverse transcribed into cDNA to serve as the sequencing template. Sequencing was performed with immunoSEQ multiplex PCR; in TCRdb, only in-frame clones are kept and a portion is missing. Here the sample spans roughly 99,000 clones, less than 90% being singletons. Treatment of the sample: oral pan-JAK inhibitor, 5-10 mg twice daily. Sample: CD8+ T cells sorted from blood, taken at week 24, from a patient treated with tofacitinib. The receptors stem from a human donor with alopecia areata.

The chain is built from TRBV13 and TRBJ2-1, with a weak D call TRBD1 (6 bases). Deletions cut 3 bases from V and 8 bases from J, with 8 bases between. Germline assignment: CDR1 PRHDT and CDR2 FYEKMQ (reference sequence). The CDR3 runs 12 residues. The CDR3 DNA is TGTGCCAGCAGCTTCAGGGGCCATGAGCAGTTCTTC. Amino acids: CASSFRGHEQFF.

The chain joins TRBV10-1 to TRBJ2-7; D unresolved. Per germline, CDR1 WNHNN and CDR2 SYGVQD (reference sequence). V dropped 0 bases and J dropped 1 base, with 16 bases sitting between them. The CDR3 totals 17 residues. The CDR3 DNA is TGCGCCAGCAGTGAGTCGATGGCAGGAATGAGATCCTACGAGCAGTACTTC. Translating gives CASSESMAGMRSYEQYF.

J is TRBJ2-1 and V is TRBV7-2; 14 bases fit TRBD2. The CDR3 is 16 residues long. V lost 7 bases, J lost 0 bases, and 2 bases stayed unmatched. Germline V gene sequence: CDR1 SGHTA, CDR2 FQGNSA. The CDR3 reads CASMTSGGASYNEQFF. In DNA, the CDR3 is TGTGCCAGCATGACTAGCGGGGGGGCCTCCTACAATGAGCAGTTCTTC.

The chain joins TRBV7-2 to TRBJ2-2, with unresolved D. The length of the CDR3 is 12 residues. V was clipped by 0 bases and J by 9 bases, with 5 bases between them. Germline values: CDR1 SGHTA, CDR2 FQGNSA. This CDR3 reads CASSLAVRELFF. The CDR3 bases are TGTGCCAGCAGCTTAGCGGTGAGGGAGCTGTTTTTT.

The DNA of the CDR3 is TGTGCCAGCAGCTTAATTCAGGTCTACAATGAGCAGTTCTTC. Amino acid sequence: CASSLIQVYNEQFF. V and J are TRBV7-9 and TRBJ2-1; D remains ambiguous. Germline CDR1 is SEHNR and CDR2 is FQNEAQ (reference sequence). There are 14 residues in the CDR3. V was trimmed by 2 bases and J by 3 bases, leaving 8 bases between them.

The V and J genes are TRBV7-9 and TRBJ2-3, with D perhaps assigned TRBD1 or TRBD2 (6 bases each). Germline V gene sequence: CDR1 SEHNR, CDR2 FQNEAQ (reference sequence). CDR3 size: 18 residues. With 1 base removed from V and 5 bases from J, the gap between germline ends came to 22 bases. CDR3 bases: TGTGCCAGCAGCTTAGACGTCAGCAGTAGGGGGGTAGAAGATACGCAGTATTTT. It translates to CASSLDVSSRGVEDTQYF. The full variable domain, rest sourced from reference TRBV7-9 and TRBJ2-3, is DTGVSQNPRHKITKRGQNVTFRCDPISEHNRLYWYRQTLGQGPEFLTYFQNEAQLEKSRLLSDRFSAERPKGSFSTLEIQRTEQGDSAMYLCASSLDVSSRGVEDTQYFGPGTRLTVL.

J is TRBJ2-7 and V is TRBV29-1; 8 positions match TRBD2. The V gene's germline CDR1 is SQVTM and CDR2 ANQGSEA. V shed 7 bases, J shed 1 base, and the junction held 3 bases outside the gene matches. The CDR3 totals 12 residues. The CDR3 sequence: CSARGGSYEQYF. The DNA for the CDR3 is TGCAGCGCCCGGGGGGGTTCCTACGAGCAGTACTTC.

The chain recombines TRBV7-9 with TRBJ2-7; D uncertain. From germline, CDR1 is SEHNR and CDR2 FQNEAQ (reference sequence). With 3 bases removed from V and 2 bases from J, the gap between germline ends came to 2 bases. This CDR3 is built from 11 residues. The DNA for the CDR3 is TGTGCCAGCAGCTTCACCTACGAGCAGTACTTC. Amino acids: CASSFTYEQYF.

The chain combines TRBV13 with TRBJ2-7; TRBD1 matches at 7 bases. The V gene's germline CDR1 is PRHDT and CDR2 FYEKMQ (reference sequence). Trimming removed 7 bases from V and 13 bases from J; junction bases left unmatched: 16. This CDR3 spans 13 amino acids. The CDR3, as DNA: TGTGCCAGCACCGAGAACGACAGGGAAGGTTTATACTTC. The encoded protein is CASTENDREGLYF.

The chain recombines TRBV4-2 with TRBJ2-1; D perhaps matches TRBD2 (5 bases). V was clipped by 0 bases and J by 9 bases, with 15 bases between them. Germline-derived CDR1 and CDR2 are LGHNA and YNFKEQ. The CDR3 is 15 residues long. The CDR3: CASSQEWLAAGEQFF. CDR3 DNA sequence: TGTGCCAGCAGCCAAGAGTGGCTAGCAGCCGGTGAGCAGTTCTTC.

The genes are TRBV5-6 and TRBJ2-5; D possibly uses TRBD1 or TRBD2 (5 bases each). V lost 3 bases and J lost 2, with 20 bases in between. From germline, CDR1 is SGHDT and CDR2 YYEEEE. The CDR3 runs to 17 residues. Here the CDR3 DNA reads TGTGCCAGCAGCTCCGGGGCAGGGATAGGTGCGCAAGAGACCCAGTACTTC. Translated, it gives CASSSGAGIGAQETQYF.

The chain is built from TRBV12-5 and TRBJ1-1; D unclear. The CDR3 is 12 residues long. Trimming took 2 bases from V and 6 from J, leaving 7 bases between them. Germline CDR1 LGHNT, CDR2 FRNRAP. This CDR3 is CASGLYHSEAFF. As DNA, the CDR3 is TGTGCTAGTGGTTTGTACCACTCTGAAGCTTTCTTT. Combining the CDR3 with reference TRBV12-5 and TRBJ1-1 gives the whole variable domain DARVTQTPRHKVTEMGQEVTMRCQPILGHNTVFWYRQTMMQGLELLAYFRNRAPLDDSGMPKDRFSAEMPDATLATLKIQPSEPRDSAVYFCASGLYHSEAFFGQGTRLTVV.

This clone was seen a handful of times. The chain recombines TRBV7-9 with TRBJ2-7, with D uncertain. V lost 5 bases to trimming and J lost 0 bases, with 11 bases between them. Germline V gives CDR1 SEHNR, CDR2 FQNEAQ (reference sequence). The CDR3 sequence is 14 residues long. CDR3 in amino acids: CASSPGVVSYEQYF. CDR3 nucleotides: TGTGCCAGCAGCCCGGGCGTGGTCTCCTACGAGCAGTACTTC.

This clone was detected only once. The chain is built from TRBV7-2 and TRBJ2-1; D not certain. CDR3 size: 14 residues. The V gene lost 1 base and the J gene lost 5 bases, with 9 bases spanning the gap. CDR1 and CDR2 (germline): SGHTA, FQGNSA. As DNA, the CDR3 is TGTGCCAGCAGCTTAGAGCTACAGCACAATGAGCAGTTCTTC. This gives the protein CASSLELQHNEQFF.

The chain combines TRBV5-1 with TRBJ2-7; TRBD2 aligns across 8 bases. V was pared by 4 bases and J by 3 bases, with 6 bases of the junction left unmatched. Germline V gene lookup returns CDR1 SGHRS and CDR2 YFSETQ. The CDR3 has 14 amino acids. The CDR3 loop reads CASSPGGLSYEQYF. CDR3 nucleotide sequence: TGCGCCAGCAGCCCGGGGGGGTTGAGCTACGAGCAGTACTTC.

The chain joins TRBV7-6 to TRBJ2-7; 10 nucleotides align to TRBD2. Germline V CDR1 and CDR2: SGHVS, FNYEAQ. V lost 0 bases and J lost 1; bases outside the gene matches: 6. This CDR3 region has 17 residues. CDR3 loop: CASSLAASGGPSYEQYF. In DNA form, the CDR3 reads TGTGCCAGCAGCTTAGCGGCTAGCGGGGGCCCATCCTACGAGCAGTACTTC.

The chain uses TRBV5-1 and TRBJ2-5, with a tentative D call TRBD1 (5 bases). The germline CDR1 and CDR2 sequences are SGHRS and YFSETQ. Trimming pared 2 bases from V and 2 bases from J, leaving 10 bases between. This CDR3 has 14 residues. The CDR3 nucleotides are TGCGCCAGCAGCTTTTTGGGGCAGCAAGAGACCCAGTACTTC. Amino acid sequence: CASSFLGQQETQYF.

V gene TRBV7-2 combines with J gene TRBJ2-1; 9 nucleotides align to TRBD1. CDR3 length: 15 residues. The germline gives CDR1 SGHTA, CDR2 FQGNSA. Trimming cost V 5 bases and J 5 bases; bases outside gene matches: 7. This CDR3 reads CASSRRDRVNNEQFF. For the CDR3, the DNA is TGTGCCAGCAGCCGCCGGGACAGGGTAAACAATGAGCAGTTCTTC.

Only a few counts were recorded for this clone. V is TRBV5-4 and J is TRBJ2-3, with D hard to call. The CDR3 runs to 12 residues. Per germline, CDR1 SGHNT and CDR2 YYREEE (reference sequence). V lost 1 base to trimming and J lost 0 bases, with 0 bases between them. CDR3 amino acids: CASSLSTDTQYF. CDR3 nucleotides: TGTGCCAGCAGCTTGAGCACAGATACGCAGTATTTT. The entire variable domain, with the rest obtained from reference TRBV5-4 and TRBJ2-3, is as follows: ETGVTQSPTHLIKTRGQQVTLRCSSQSGHNTVSWYQQALGQGPQFIFQYYREEENGRGNFPPRFSGLQFPNYSSELNVNALELDDSALYLCASSLSTDTQYFGPGTRLTVL.

The V call is TRBV18, the J call TRBJ1-5; 8 positions match TRBD1. Germline CDR1 and CDR2: KGHSH and LQKENI. The CDR3 contains 14 residues. V was clipped by 3 bases and J by 9 bases; unmatched bases: 7. The CDR3: CASSPRQGASPQHF. CDR3 sequence (DNA): TGTGCCAGCTCACCCCGGCAGGGGGCTTCGCCCCAGCATTTT. Supplemented by reference TRBV18 and TRBJ1-5, the full variable domain reads NAGVMQNPRHLVRRRGQEARLRCSPMKGHSHVYWYRQLPEEGLKFMVYLQKENIIDESGMPKERFSAEFPKEGPSILRIQQVVRGDSAAYFCASSPRQGASPQHFGDGTRLSIL.